The present T cell receptor beta chain was sequenced within a study of early T cells in non-severe SARS-CoV-2 infection (dated by TCRdb to about 2021). With regard to the full study: Because TCR sequencing relied on bulk RNA taken from unsorted whole blood, pairing of alpha and beta chains was not possible. The study at large found these results: VDJdb matching was skewed toward anti-spike CD8 responses and likely underestimated virus-specific expansions, missing private and CD4 specificities.

On this clonotype itself: Its antigen target is currently unknown. No base-level quality is on record; no much larger clone is a single base apart.

This was a case-control study nested in a cohort of healthcare workers in London, UK, who had nasopharyngeal swab PCR tests and blood samples taken every week. Healthcare workers were recruited during the week of the UK lockdown, between 23 and 31 March 2020, and followed weekly for up to roughly 15 weeks. Trimmed from V: 5 bases; trimmed from J: 5 bases; junction bases lacking a gene match: 9. The CDR1 and CDR2 encoded by the germline V gene are MDHEN and SYDVKM. The CDR3 spans 15 residues, from the cysteine through the phenylalanine. Only CDR3 DNA is held: 45 bases, read in frame from base 1. Library generation was performed with 5' RACE. The sequencer listed for this sample is NextSeq 500. In the TCR library protocol, unique molecular identifiers were attached to individual cDNA molecules to correct for PCR bias and sequencing error. Both TCR alpha and beta chains were sequenced, and tight co-correlation was observed between alpha and beta sequence abundances in each sample. In the paper's pipeline: Decombinator V4 was used to perform V gene, J gene and CDR3 annotation of TCR sequences. Expanded TCRs were defined as changing significantly between any two time points under a Poisson model with p below 0.0001. TCR abundances were normalised to the total number of TCRs sequenced per sample and were expressed as counts per million. TRAV1-2 paired with TRAJ12, TRAJ20 or TRAJ33 defined MAIT TCRs, while TRAV10 paired with TRAJ18 defined iNKT TCRs. VDJdb, accessed 1 November 2021, was searched for CMV, EBV and SARS-CoV-2 annotated TCRs, excluding TCRs annotated for multiple antigens. The public reads were reprocessed in TCRdb via fastp at Q25 and MiXCR, keeping in-frame beta chains. Rows are combined by CDR3 protein, so each entry shows the most common genes and DNA. These V and J calls originate from TCRdb's pipeline instead of the authors' own analysis. Here the sample has tens of thousands of distinct CDR3 sequences; around 5% occur a single time. The ten largest clones take up 25% to 30% of the sample.

Recombination joined TRBV28 with TRBJ2-7; 10 middle bases align to TRBD1. This sequence was found in an adult who was a healthcare worker with PCR-confirmed SARS-CoV-2 infection or an uninfected control (not recorded which). The sequenced sample was whole blood. The nucleotides are TGTGCCAGCAGTCCACCGGGACAGGGGATCCACGAGCAGTACTTC. It encodes CASSPPGQGIHEQYF.